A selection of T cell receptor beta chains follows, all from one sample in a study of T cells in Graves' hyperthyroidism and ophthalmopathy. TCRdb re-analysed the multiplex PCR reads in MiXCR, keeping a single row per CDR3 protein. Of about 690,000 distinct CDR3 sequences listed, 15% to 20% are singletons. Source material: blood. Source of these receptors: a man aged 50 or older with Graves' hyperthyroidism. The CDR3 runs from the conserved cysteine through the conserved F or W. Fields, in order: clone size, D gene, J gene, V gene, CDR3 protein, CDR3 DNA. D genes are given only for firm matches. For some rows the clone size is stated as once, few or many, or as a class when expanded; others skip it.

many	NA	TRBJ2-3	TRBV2	CASSSPTGSTDTQYF	TGTGCCAGCAGTTCCCCGACCGGGAGTACAGATACGCAGTATTTT
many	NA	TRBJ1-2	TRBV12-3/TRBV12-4	CASSFTLRGYTF	TGTGCCAGCAGTTTCACATTGCGGGGCTACACCTTC
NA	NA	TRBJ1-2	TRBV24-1	CATSDRTGANYGYTF	TGTGCCACCAGTGATCGGACCGGGGCTAACTATGGCTACACCTTC
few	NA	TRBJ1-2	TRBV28	CASPTGNYGYTF	TGTGCCAGCCCGACGGGGAACTATGGCTACACCTTC
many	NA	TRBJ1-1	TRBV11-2	CASSLLQGLSRTEAFF	TGTGCCAGCAGCCTCTTACAGGGACTTTCTCGGACTGAAGCTTTCTTT
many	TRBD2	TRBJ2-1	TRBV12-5	CASGLMSAGVYNEQFF	TGTGCTAGTGGTTTAATGTCGGCGGGAGTATACAATGAGCAGTTCTTC
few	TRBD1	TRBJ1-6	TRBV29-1	CSVRDSRNSPLHF	TGCAGCGTTCGGGACAGCCGAAATTCACCCCTCCACTTT
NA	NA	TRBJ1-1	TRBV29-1	CSVELGAAPSEAFF	TGCAGCGTTGAGTTGGGGGCCGCTCCCTCTGAAGCTTTCTTT
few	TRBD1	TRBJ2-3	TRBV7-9	CASSGDRAADTQYF	TGTGCCAGCAGCGGAGACAGGGCCGCAGATACGCAGTATTTT
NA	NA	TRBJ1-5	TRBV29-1	CSVQSGYNQPQHF	TGCAGCGTCCAATCAGGCTACAATCAGCCCCAGCATTTT
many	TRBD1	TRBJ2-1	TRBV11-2	CASSKETGPHEQFF	TGTGCCAGCAGTAAAGAGACAGGGCCCCATGAGCAGTTCTTC
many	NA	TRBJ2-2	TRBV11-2	CASSLGRGRGELFF	TGTGCCAGCAGCTTAGGAAGGGGTCGCGGGGAGCTGTTTTTT
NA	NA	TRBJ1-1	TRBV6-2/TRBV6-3	CTSSGPARVGNTEAFF	TGTACCAGCAGTGGCCCCGCCCGGGTTGGAAACACTGAAGCTTTCTTT
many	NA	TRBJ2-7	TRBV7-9	CASSPQTRPPYEQYF	TGTGCCAGCAGCCCCCAAACAAGGCCACCCTACGAGCAGTACTTC
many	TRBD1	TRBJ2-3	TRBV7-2	CASSLLGTGVPDTQYF	TGTGCCAGCAGCTTACTCGGGACAGGGGTTCCAGATACGCAGTATTTT
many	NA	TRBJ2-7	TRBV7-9	CASSPLDEQYF	TGTGCCAGCAGCCCCCTTGACGAGCAGTACTTC
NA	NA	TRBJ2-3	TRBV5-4	CASSMSSDTQYF	TGTGCCAGCAGCATGTCCTCGGATACGCAGTATTTT
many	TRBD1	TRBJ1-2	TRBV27	CASGNTGDGYTF	TGTGCCAGCGGAAACACAGGGGACGGCTACACCTTC
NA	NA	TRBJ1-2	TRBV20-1	CSTSTGSGYGYTF	TGCAGTACAAGTACAGGGTCTGGCTATGGCTACACCTTC
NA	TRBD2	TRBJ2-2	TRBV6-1	CASRESGRANTGELFF	TGTGCCAGCAGAGAGAGCGGGAGGGCGAACACCGGGGAGCTGTTTTTT
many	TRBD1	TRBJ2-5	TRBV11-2	CASSTRGPRETQYF	TGTGCCAGCAGCACCAGGGGGCCAAGAGAGACCCAGTACTTC
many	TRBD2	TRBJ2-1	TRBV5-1	CASSPTSLTYNEQFF	TGCGCCAGCAGCCCGACTAGCTTAACCTACAATGAGCAGTTCTTC
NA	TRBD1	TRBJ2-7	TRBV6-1	CASKSGTGGGEQYF	TGTGCCAGCAAATCCGGGACAGGGGGAGGCGAGCAGTACTTC
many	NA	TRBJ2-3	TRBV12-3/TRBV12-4	CASSFTTDTQYF	TGTGCCAGCAGTTTTACTACAGATACGCAGTATTTT
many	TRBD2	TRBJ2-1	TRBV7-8	CASSLSSAGFYNEQFF	TGTGCCAGCAGCTTATCCTCAGCGGGATTCTACAATGAGCAGTTCTTC
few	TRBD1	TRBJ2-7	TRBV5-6	CASSGLDRAYEQYF	TGTGCCAGCAGCGGACTGGACAGGGCCTACGAGCAGTACTTC
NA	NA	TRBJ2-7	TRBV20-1	CSAEVSGKVRIGEQYF	TGCAGTGCTGAGGTATCCGGGAAGGTCCGTATAGGAGAGCAGTACTTC
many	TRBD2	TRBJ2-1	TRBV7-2	CASSLIGGRVYNEQFF	TGTGCCAGCAGCTTAATCGGCGGGAGGGTTTACAATGAGCAGTTCTTC
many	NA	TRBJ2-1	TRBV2	CASKGAISYNEQFF	TGTGCCAGCAAGGGCGCGATCTCCTACAATGAGCAGTTCTTC
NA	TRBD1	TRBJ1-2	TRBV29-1	CSADPGTGGYGYTF	TGCAGCGCCGATCCCGGGACAGGGGGCTATGGCTACACCTTC
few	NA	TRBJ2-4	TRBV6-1	CASSQGLNIQYF	TGTGCCAGCAGCCAGGGTTTAAACATTCAGTACTTC
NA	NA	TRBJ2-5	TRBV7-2	CASRLTLGFQETQYF	TGTGCCAGCCGCTTAACCCTAGGGTTTCAAGAGACCCAGTACTTC
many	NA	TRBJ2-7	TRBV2	CASSEVGVAEYYEQYF	TGTGCCAGCAGTGAAGTAGGAGTAGCGGAATATTACGAGCAGTACTTC
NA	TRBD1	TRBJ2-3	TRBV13	CASSLEGQRGDTQYF	TGTGCCAGCAGCTTAGAGGGACAGAGGGGAGATACGCAGTATTTT
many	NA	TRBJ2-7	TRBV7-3	CASSQGGRAGEQYF	TGTGCCAGCAGCCAGGGGGGGAGGGCCGGCGAGCAGTACTTC
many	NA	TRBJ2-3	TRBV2	CASQTGTDTQYF	TGTGCCAGCCAGACAGGCACAGATACGCAGTATTTT
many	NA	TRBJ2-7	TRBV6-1	CASSLSNGQPYEQYF	TGTGCCAGCAGTTTATCGAACGGCCAACCCTACGAGCAGTACTTC
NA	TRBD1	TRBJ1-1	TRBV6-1	CASSRGTASNTEAFF	TGTGCCAGCAGCCGGGGGACAGCGTCAAACACTGAAGCTTTCTTT
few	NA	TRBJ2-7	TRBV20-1	CGARLRGSYEQYF	TGCGGTGCCCGACTAAGGGGGTCCTACGAGCAGTACTTC
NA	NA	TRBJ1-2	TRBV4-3	CASSQDLGDGYTF	TGCGCCAGCAGCCAAGATTTGGGAGATGGCTACACCTTC
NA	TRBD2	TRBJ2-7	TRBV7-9	CASSNRGTSTYEQYF	TGTGCCAGCAGCAACCGAGGGACTAGCACATACGAGCAGTACTTC
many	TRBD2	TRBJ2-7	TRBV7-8	CASSPRTSGRAYEQYF	TGTGCCAGCAGCCCTCGGACTAGCGGGAGAGCCTACGAGCAGTACTTC
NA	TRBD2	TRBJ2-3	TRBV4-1	CASSQGLAVITDTQYF	TGCGCCAGCAGCCAAGGACTAGCGGTAATCACAGATACGCAGTATTTT
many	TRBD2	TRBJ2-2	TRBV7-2	CASSWTSGRGGELFF	TGTGCCAGCAGCTGGACTAGCGGACGGGGCGGGGAGCTGTTTTTT
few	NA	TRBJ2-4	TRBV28	CASSPPKNIQYF	TGTGCCAGCAGTCCGCCCAAAAACATTCAGTACTTC
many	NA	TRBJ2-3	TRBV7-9	CASSLAPVDTQYF	TGTGCCAGCAGCTTAGCCCCGGTGGATACGCAGTATTTT
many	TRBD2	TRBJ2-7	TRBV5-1	CASSSSGRPYEQYF	TGCGCCAGCAGCTCTAGCGGGAGGCCTTACGAGCAGTACTTC
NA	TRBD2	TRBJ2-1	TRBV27	CASRRMGVGSGRAYNEQFF	TGTGCCAGCAGGCGTATGGGGGTTGGCAGCGGGAGGGCCTACAATGAGCAGTTCTTC
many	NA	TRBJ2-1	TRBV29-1	CSVQTGEVVGEQFF	TGCAGCGTGCAGACAGGCGAGGTTGTGGGTGAGCAGTTCTTC
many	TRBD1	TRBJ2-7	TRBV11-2	CASSAKQGFYEQYF	TGTGCCAGCAGCGCAAAACAGGGGTTCTACGAGCAGTACTTC
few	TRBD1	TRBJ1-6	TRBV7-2	CASSFSPGGSSPLHF	TGTGCCAGCAGCTTTTCCCCAGGGGGTAGTTCACCCCTCCACTTT